This is a list of T cell receptor beta chains from one sample in a study of spatial heterogeneity in lung cancer. TCRdb analysed the 5' RACE reads with MiXCR anew, one entry per CDR3 protein. The profile covers about 60,000 distinct CDR3 sequences, with around 8.4% appearing a single time and about 15% taken by the ten largest. This material consisted of PBMCs, taken at surgery. The receptors were sampled from a female donor with early-stage non-small cell lung cancer. Both conserved end residues are part of each CDR3. Each record gives: clone size, D gene, V gene, J gene, CDR3 protein, CDR3 DNA. The D gene is left open where the match is weak. Size is omitted from some rows. Given values are once, few, many or a class for expanded clones.

few	TRBD1	TRBV20-1	TRBJ2-5	CSARNNQGAGETQYF	TGCAGTGCTAGAAATAATCAGGGGGCTGGGGAGACCCAGTACTTC
few	NA	TRBV5-1	TRBJ2-7	CASSEDLSYEQYF	TGCGCCAGCAGCGAGGACCTCTCCTACGAGCAGTACTTC
NA	NA	TRBV2	TRBJ1-3	CASSEALKPGNTIYF	TGTGCCAGCAGTGAAGCGCTTAAACCTGGAAACACCATATATTTT
many	TRBD2	TRBV6-5	TRBJ2-5	CASSYPPRGGIGETQYF	TGTGCCAGCAGTTACCCCCCCCGGGGAGGGATCGGGGAGACCCAGTACTTC
many	TRBD2	TRBV20-1	TRBJ2-7	CSATLAGGYEQYF	TGCAGTGCTACCCTAGCGGGAGGTTACGAGCAGTACTTC
many	NA	TRBV20-1	TRBJ1-5	CSASAGRELEPQHF	TGCAGTGCTAGTGCCGGACGGGAACTAGAACCCCAGCATTTT
NA	NA	TRBV6-1	TRBJ1-2	CASSGTALVSYGYTF	TGTGCCAGCAGTGGGACAGCCTTAGTAAGTTATGGCTACACCTTC
few	TRBD1	TRBV7-8	TRBJ2-2	CASSSSDRATGELFF	TGTGCCAGCAGCTCGTCGGACAGGGCGACCGGGGAGCTGTTTTTT
many	TRBD2	TRBV5-4	TRBJ2-3	CASSSGLAGALSTDTQYF	TGTGCCAGCAGCTCGGGACTAGCGGGGGCCCTAAGCACAGATACGCAGTATTTT
many	NA	TRBV7-6	TRBJ1-1	CASSLSPMNTEAFF	TGTGCCAGCAGCTTAAGTCCCATGAACACTGAAGCTTTCTTT
many	NA	TRBV7-2	TRBJ2-3	CASSPMIGSSSTDTQYF	TGTGCCAGCAGCCCTATGATCGGGAGTTCCTCCACAGATACGCAGTATTTT